This TCR beta chain appears in the sequencing data of a study of OX40 agonist ivuxolimab in advanced cancers. For the study at large: Treatment received earlier with anti-PD-1, anti-PD-L1 or anti-CTLA-4 agents was allowed, and more than 35% had some.

Profiled with immunoSEQ multiplex PCR; TCRdb holds only in-frame clones, not every one. The sample consists of some 31,000 clones, approximately 87% of them appearing once. Germline CDR1 is MDHEN and CDR2 is SYDVKM. The CDR3 totals 17 residues. The germline V and J ends were trimmed by 5 bases and 2 bases, with 18 bases remaining between them. Study-wide results and limits: Researchers did not establish what antigens the expanded peripheral T cells target.

For this clone: Its antigen is as yet unknown.

The sequenced sample was CD4+ or CD8+ T cells sorted from blood, obtained in a trial of the OX40 agonist ivuxolimab. The sequence derives from an adult with an advanced solid tumor such as melanoma, head and neck, liver or kidney cancer. The chain recombines TRBV28 with TRBJ2-2; no clear D. The CDR3 here is CASSTPSVSTNTGELFF. The DNA for the CDR3 is TGTGCCAGCAGTACCCCTAGTGTGAGCACAAACACCGGGGAGCTGTTTTTT.